This is a list of T cell receptor beta chains from one sample in a study of T cells in Graves' hyperthyroidism and ophthalmopathy. TCRdb re-called the multiplex PCR reads through MiXCR, storing one row per CDR3 protein. This sample carries about 300,000 distinct CDR3 sequences, about 25% of them seen once, and the ten largest clones take about 30%. Material: blood. These receptors came from a man aged 40-55 years with Graves' hyperthyroidism that later progressed to Graves' ophthalmopathy. Each CDR3 is given with its conserved first and last residue. A D gene is named only where the DNA matches it firmly. Clone size, where shown, is once, few, many, or a class for clones that have expanded.

V: TRBV6-4
size: medium-sized
D: TRBD1
J: TRBJ2-2
DNA: TGTGCCAGCAGTGAAAGGCAGGGGGAGAACACCGGGGAGCTGTTTTTT
CDR3: CASSERQGENTGELFF

V: TRBV20-1
size: once
D: TRBD1
J: TRBJ2-5
DNA: TGCAGTGCTACCCGGCCGACAGGGGGGCCGGAGACCCAGTACTTC
CDR3: CSATRPTGGPETQYF

V: TRBV6-1
size: few
D: NA
J: TRBJ1-1
DNA: TGTGCCAGCAGACTAAACCCCGGGACTGAAGCTTTCTTT
CDR3: CASRLNPGTEAFF

V: TRBV24-1
size: few
D: NA
J: TRBJ2-2
DNA: TGTGCCACCAGTCACTCCGGCCCCACCAGGGAGCTGTTTTTT
CDR3: CATSHSGPTRELFF

V: TRBV28
size: NA
D: TRBD1
J: TRBJ2-7
DNA: TGTGCCAGCAGCCCGGACAGGGTGAACTCCTACGAGCAGTACTTC
CDR3: CASSPDRVNSYEQYF

V: TRBV19
size: many
D: NA
J: TRBJ1-1
DNA: TGTGCCAGTAGTATGGGGAGAAACACTGAAGCTTTCTTT
CDR3: CASSMGRNTEAFF

V: TRBV14
size: many
D: NA
J: TRBJ2-2
DNA: TGTGCCAGCAGCCCCACAGCCCGGGACGGGGAGCTGTTTTTT
CDR3: CASSPTARDGELFF

V: TRBV27
size: NA
D: NA
J: TRBJ1-1
DNA: TGTGCCAGCAGTTTAAGGCTCATGAACACTGAAGCTTTCTTT
CDR3: CASSLRLMNTEAFF

V: TRBV29-1
size: many
D: NA
J: TRBJ1-5
DNA: TGCAGCGTTGGGGCAGGGAGGTGGCAGCCCCAGCATTTT
CDR3: CSVGAGRWQPQHF

V: TRBV6-2/TRBV6-3
size: many
D: NA
J: TRBJ2-7
DNA: TGTGCCAGCAGGCACTCCGGGGACCCAGCCTACGAGCAGTACTTC
CDR3: CASRHSGDPAYEQYF

V: TRBV29-1
size: many
D: TRBD1
J: TRBJ2-4
DNA: TGCAGCGTTGATGACAGGGGTGCAAACATTCAGTACTTC
CDR3: CSVDDRGANIQYF

V: TRBV28
size: many
D: TRBD1
J: TRBJ2-7
DNA: TGTGCCAGCAGTCTCGGACAGGGTCTCCACGAGCAGTACTTC
CDR3: CASSLGQGLHEQYF

V: TRBV5-1
size: many
D: TRBD1
J: TRBJ1-1
DNA: TGCGCCAGCAGCTTGCAGGGGGCCGCTGAAGCTTTCTTT
CDR3: CASSLQGAAEAFF

V: TRBV13
size: many
D: NA
J: TRBJ2-7
DNA: TGTGCCAGCAGCTTTACCGGCCCTGGCGGGAAGTACGAGCAGTACTTC
CDR3: CASSFTGPGGKYEQYF

V: TRBV20-1
size: NA
D: NA
J: TRBJ1-1
DNA: TGCAGTGCTAGATTGCAGCGAGGCACTGAAGCTTTCTTT
CDR3: CSARLQRGTEAFF

V: TRBV5-1
size: many
D: NA
J: TRBJ2-2
DNA: TGCGCCAGCAGCTTAATCAATACGGGCACCGGGGAGCTGTTTTTT
CDR3: CASSLINTGTGELFF

V: TRBV29-1
size: NA
D: TRBD1
J: TRBJ1-2
DNA: TGCAGCGGCGGGACAGGGAGTAACTATGGCTACACCTTC
CDR3: CSGGTGSNYGYTF

V: TRBV11-2
size: many
D: TRBD2
J: TRBJ2-3
DNA: TGTGCCAGCAGCGCAAGCGGGAGGGCCTTTGATACGCAGTATTTT
CDR3: CASSASGRAFDTQYF

V: TRBV5-1
size: few
D: NA
J: TRBJ2-7
DNA: TGCGCCAGCCGCCCGGGGAGCTCCTACGAGCAGTACTTC
CDR3: CASRPGSSYEQYF

V: TRBV28
size: NA
D: NA
J: TRBJ2-5
DNA: TGTGCCAGCAGTTTATCTCCGAGGGAGACCCAGTACTTC
CDR3: CASSLSPRETQYF

V: TRBV7-2
size: NA
D: NA
J: TRBJ2-5
DNA: TGTGCCAGCAGCGAGAGACTAGGGCAGACCCAGTACTTC
CDR3: CASSERLGQTQYF

V: TRBV24-1
size: many
D: NA
J: TRBJ2-7
DNA: TGTGCCACCAGTAAGGGGTTCTCGTACGAGCAGTACTTC
CDR3: CATSKGFSYEQYF